This record concerns one T cell receptor beta chain sequence. Its target antigen remains unknown. No much larger clone exists at a distance of one base, and base qualities are not known. CDR1 is given as SEHNR and CDR2 as FQNEAQ, both from the germline V gene (reference sequence). V was cut back by 4 bases and J by 0 bases, leaving a gap of 13 bases between them. The CDR3 runs 16 amino acids, cysteine and phenylalanine included. Of all the DNA, just the CDR3 is kept, 48 bases in frame from base 1. Libraries were prepared through the immunoSEQ multiplex PCR assay. A mixture of 60 forward primers for TCR Vbeta segments and 13 reverse primers for TCR Jbeta segments was used in the multiplex PCR. A multiplex PCR assay on genomic DNA amplified the CDR3 region of rearranged TCR beta genes. The amplified TCR beta libraries were sequenced on the Illumina HiSeq System as 87-base-pair reads. On the authors' methods: A later analysis tallied roughly 78 million unique TCR beta chains across the 666 repertoires, and about 12 million of those chains were shared by two or more donors. Raw reads were error-corrected and collapsed into unique sequences by a nearest-neighbor algorithm in which closely related sequences were merged to remove PCR and sequencing errors. CDR3 sequences were aligned to IMGT reference sequences to assign V, D and J gene segments. For a sequence to be retained, a match of at least six nucleotides was required to both a V gene segment and a J gene segment. A rearrangement counted as productive if the CDR3 had no stop codons and remained in frame with V and J, and every other rearrangement counted as non-productive. Following IMGT convention, CDR3 was defined as the stretch from the second conserved V-encoded cysteine to the conserved J-encoded phenylalanine. The earlier analysis of about 610 of the donors excluded any sequence lacking an unambiguous match to a single V gene segment. In an earlier analysis of approximately 550 of the donors, V segments were called functional above 56.7% productive rearrangements and were called segregating when the between-donor standard deviation exceeded 5%. A statistical classification framework was developed to diagnose cytomegalovirus status using the catalog of TCR beta chain sequences. V and J gene assignment, in a later analysis, came from comparing TCR nucleotide sequences with IMGT/GENE-DB human TR gene sequences. The TCRdist pipeline was used in a later analysis to assign CDR3 sequences and most-parsimonious VDJ recombination scenarios. In a later analysis, every TCR beta chain was defined by the combination of its CDR3 amino acid sequence and its V-gene family, and reads without a unique V-gene family were dropped. As a way to deal with suspected cross-contamination and a sequencing artifact, a later analysis dropped over 550 nucleotide sequences that were highly shared and had low generation probability. In a later analysis, a clonal expansion index for each public chain was calculated from normalized within-repertoire ranks of inferred template counts. In a later analysis, generation probabilities were computed with a VDJ recombination model fitted to out-of-frame rearrangements, and the resulting probabilities were checked against IGoR. Hypergeometric tests were used in a later analysis to score TCR-TCR, TCR-HLA and TCR-CMV co-occurrence, with a repertoire-size bias correction applied to the TCR pairs. To estimate false discovery rates, a later analysis permuted the HLA or CMV assignments 20 times. A later analysis grouped co-occurring TCRs with DBSCAN, adding TCRdist sequence similarity when clustering within HLA-allele-positive subsets. Repertoires with fewer than 30,000 or more than 120,000 public chains, plus five repertoires with anomalous nucleotide sharing, were excluded from co-occurrence clustering. TCRdb obtained this table from immuneACCESS and retained in-frame rearrangements with V and J assigned. These tables miss some clones; where compared with another copy, unresolved V genes account for less than half of the shortfall, and the remainder is unexplained. The V and J calls and clone size were taken over from that table, and D and trimming were inferred from the DNA. The sample yields about 150,000 clones; 85% were counted once. 1% of the sample is in the top ten clones.

These data are taken from a study of cytomegalovirus exposure and HLA in healthy donors (dated by TCRdb to about 2017). For context, the study as a whole: An earlier analysis of a few hundred of the donors reported over 250 Gb of sequence data and approximately 120 million unique TCR beta sequences obtained from about 179 million T cells. Of the 398 genotyped donors, approximately 83% fell in the genetic ancestry cluster associated with self-reported Caucasian donors. In a later analysis, previously published TCR beta repertoires from 666 donors were re-analyzed and high-resolution HLA genotyping was added so that TCR occurrence patterns could be studied. Every discovery cohort repertoire had been produced on one sequencing platform. To predict cytomegalovirus infection status, the study combined high-throughput TCR immunosequencing, statistical association of individual TCRs with disease status, and machine learning. An early release that covered 640 HLA-typed donors contained about 300 gigabases of sequencing data and tens of millions of unique TCR sequences. Donor age, sex, ethnicity and CMV serostatus were compiled alongside the repertoire data. The study profiled the T cell repertoires of under 850 subjects by immunosequencing and related them to cytomegalovirus serostatus. Roughly 5 DR-DQ haplotypes were handled as single units for association and clustering, since linkage in the cohort was strong. The number of donors typed differed by locus, with roughly 629-640 for A, B, C, DRB1 and DQB1, around 520 for DQA1, some 570 for DPA1, and 450 to 480 for DPB1. The study aimed to test whether cataloging public T cell receptors could reveal signatures of past pathogen exposure. Besides the first cohort of 666 subjects, a separate validation cohort made up of 120 different subjects was used. Among a few hundred genotyped donors of the cohort, an average of about 240,000 unique TCR beta nucleotide sequences were sequenced per donor, roughly a sixth of them non-productive. The later analysis used no new phenotypic data to find candidate immune exposures, relying instead on TCR beta sequences and their occurrence across donors. In a later genetic analysis, genome-wide SNP genotypes for about three fifths of the roughly 670 donors were used, and that subset was treated as a discovery cohort. To decide whether each TCR beta V gene segment behaved as functional or pseudogenic, an earlier analysis of some 600 of the donors relied on high-throughput TCR beta sequencing. HLA typing included class I and class II loci at four-digit resolution. The paper as a whole reports these results and caveats: According to a later analysis, TCR association rates differed among HLA loci, with DRB1 alleles showing the most associated TCRs and HLA-C alleles showing the fewest. A few of the identified cytomegalovirus-associated TCR beta chains were confirmed in vitro to be specific for cytomegalovirus antigens. While some public TCRs were present in many individuals, most TCR sequences turned up only very rarely across donors. A cluster of highly shared sequence variants was judged likely to represent a technical artifact of the sequencing pipeline. Correlated functional status among segregating V segments might be attributable to linkage disequilibrium, but an unknown experimental factor could not be ruled out. The presence/absence analyses assumed that sequencing depth was roughly uniform across donors, and that assumption may not be true. Because counts were too low, some 16 rarely observed V segments, including chromosome 9 orphons, were excluded from the earlier analysis of 587 of the donors. The only immune exposure information available for the cohort was CMV serostatus. A further reported finding was that TCR beta sequences accurately predicted the HLA-A and HLA-B alleles for most subjects in the first cohort. Compared with equally common non-associated chains, HLA-associated TCR beta chains in a later analysis were more clonally expanded and had lower generation probabilities. A later analysis found that most CMV-associated TCR beta chains appeared HLA-restricted, with HLA associations seemingly driven largely by CMV exposure. In an earlier analysis of several hundred of the donors, most TCR beta V segments were observed in productive rearrangements about 87% or about 30% of the time, broadly matching IMGT annotations. A later analysis reported that several top co-occurrence clusters appeared linked to parvovirus B19, influenza, CMV and Epstein-Barr virus. An association between a missense DCLRE1C variant and V-gene and J-gene trimming of TCR beta chains was found in a later genetic analysis and replicated in an independent cohort. When HLA alleles, especially DR and DQ, strongly co-occurred, attributing TCR associations to individual alleles was difficult. HLA typing was unavailable for some donors at each locus, so association tests used only the typed subset. The cohort was sequenced for TCR beta chains only, and without alpha or paired-chain data the features that could be detected were limited. The classifier was reported to diagnose cytomegalovirus status with high specificity and sensitivity in both the original cohort and the validation cohort. Because the 87-base-pair reads could not distinguish some IMGT-functional V segments, including TRBV6-2 and TRBV6-3, those segments were excluded. According to the authors, the approach could potentially be generalized to other disease states and immunological phenotypes. In the study, about 150 TCR beta chains were listed as associated with cytomegalovirus. At a false discovery rate of 0.05, a later analysis linked 16,951 TCR beta sequences to specific HLA alleles. Compared with the roughly 710-donor mean, donors in an Asian-associated ancestry cluster had fewer N-insertions in productive TCRs, according to a later genetic analysis.

In total, over 600 healthy bone marrow donors made up the cohort. At the time of sampling, every cohort member was nominally healthy, though immune exposures that went unrecorded were likely present. The donor was CMV seronegative and belonged to the group of 352 seronegative cohort members. Each donor provided a peripheral blood sample, and peripheral blood mononuclear cells were used for TCR beta sequencing. Genomic DNA was extracted from the blood cell samples with the Qiagen DNeasy Blood Extraction Kit. The material sequenced was PBMCs. The chain employs TRBV7-9 and TRBJ2-1; TRBD2 is a weak D gene call, 5 bases matching. This receptor was obtained from a boy between 2 and 10 years old in good health and CMV-seronegative. This receptor carries the CDR3 CASSSLAGSSYNEQFF. In nucleotide form, the sequence is TGTGCCAGCAGCTCCCTAGCCGGAAGCTCCTACAATGAGCAGTTCTTC.